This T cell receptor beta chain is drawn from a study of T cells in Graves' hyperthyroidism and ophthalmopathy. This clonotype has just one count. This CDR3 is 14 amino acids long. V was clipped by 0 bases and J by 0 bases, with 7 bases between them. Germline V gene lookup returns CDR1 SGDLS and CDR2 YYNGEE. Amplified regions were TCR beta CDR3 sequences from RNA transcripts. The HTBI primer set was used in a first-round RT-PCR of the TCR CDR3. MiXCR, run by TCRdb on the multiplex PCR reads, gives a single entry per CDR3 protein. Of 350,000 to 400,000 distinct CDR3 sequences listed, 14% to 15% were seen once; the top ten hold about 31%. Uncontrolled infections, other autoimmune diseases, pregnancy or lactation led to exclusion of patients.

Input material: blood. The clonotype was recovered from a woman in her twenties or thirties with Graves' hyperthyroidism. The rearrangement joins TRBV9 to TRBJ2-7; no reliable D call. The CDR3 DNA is TGTGCCAGCAGCGTAGATGGGGTCTCCTACGAGCAGTACTTC. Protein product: CASSVDGVSYEQYF.